This TCR beta chain comes out of a study of graft-versus-host responses after intestinal transplantation. Generated by immunoSEQ multiplex PCR, the TCRdb table keeps only in-frame clones and is missing some. This table holds approximately 28,000 clones, about 92% found once. Germline V gives CDR1 SGHAT, CDR2 FQNNGV. Trimming took off 5 bases at V and 4 bases at J, with 6 bases between the two ends. This CDR3 has 12 amino acids. The source is a human patient who received an intestinal transplant, so some T cells may come from the graft donor. V gene TRBV11-2 combines with J gene TRBJ1-3; D call uncertain. The input for sequencing was PBMCs, taken approximately 69 days after intestinal transplant. The CDR3 DNA is TGTGCCAGCAGCCTAGGGGGAAACACCATATATTTT. Its protein is CASSLGGNTIYF.